The 20 T cell receptor beta chains reported below all come from one sample, sequenced in a study of blood T cell repertoires in COVID-19. Libraries were prepared by immunoSEQ multiplex PCR; TCRdb keeps only in-frame clonotypes and omits some of them. The top ten hold approximately 0.55% of the sample, which has some 430,000 clones, 90% seen once. Sequencing was performed on PBMCs or T cells enriched from blood (not recorded which). The receptors shown here come from a man in his late teens or twenties who had recovered from COVID-19.

The J gene is TRBJ1-4, the V gene TRBV4-1; TRBD1 is a possible D gene (5 bases). V gave up 0 bases and J gave up 8 bases, with 16 bases separating them. The CDR3 loop spans 16 amino acids. The germline gives CDR1 MGHRA, CDR2 YSYEKL. Here the CDR3 DNA reads TGCGCCAGCAGCCAAGAGGGGGGTGTAGGAGGGGAAAAACTGTTTTTT. This codes for CASSQEGGVGGEKLFF.

The V call is TRBV5-5, the J call TRBJ1-2, with D uncertain. V was shortened by 0 bases and J by 2 bases, with 17 bases between the two germline ends. Germline V gene sequence: CDR1 SGHKS, CDR2 YYEKEE (reference sequence). This CDR3 has 17 amino acids. The CDR3 spells CASSLENKLSGNYGYTF. In DNA form, the CDR3 reads TGTGCCAGCAGCTTGGAAAATAAACTTAGCGGGAACTATGGCTACACCTTC.

This sequence joins TRBV5-1 and TRBJ2-1; 14 bases match TRBD2. The CDR3 has 15 residues. The V gene's germline CDR1 is SGHRS and CDR2 YFSETQ. V trimming: 4 bases; J trimming: 7 bases; junction bases outside the gene matches: 4. CDR3 residues: CASSQGTSGSNEQFF. As DNA, the CDR3 is TGCGCCAGCAGCCAAGGGACTAGCGGGAGTAATGAGCAGTTCTTC.

The chain uses TRBV9 and TRBJ1-2; a possible D gene is TRBD1 (6 bases). CDR3 length: 15 residues. In germline, CDR1 is SGDLS, CDR2 YYNGEE. Trimming stripped 0 bases from V and 0 bases from J, with 9 bases between. The DNA for the CDR3 is TGTGCCAGCAGCGTAGGTTCAGGGGCTAACTATGGCTACACCTTC. This translates into CASSVGSGANYGYTF.

This clone was recorded once. V is TRBV30 and J is TRBJ2-1; 13 bases fit TRBD2. The CDR3 spans 16 residues. The germline V gene encodes CDR1 GTSNPN and CDR2 SVGIG (reference sequence). With V trimmed by 6 bases and J by 4 bases, 9 bases remained unmatched. The DNA for the CDR3 is TGTGCCTGCTCCTCCGGGACTAGCGGGATTTACAATGAGCAGTTCTTC. Its translation is CACSSGTSGIYNEQFF.

The chain employs TRBV11-2 and TRBJ2-7; perhaps TRBD2 as D (6 bases). Germline CDR1 is SGHAT and CDR2 is FQNNGV. The CDR3 has 14 amino acids. V lost 3 bases and J lost 3, with 12 bases in between. The DNA of the CDR3 is TGTGCCAGCAGCTTTTCTCTGGGGGGCTACGAGCAGTACTTC. Protein product: CASSFSLGGYEQYF.

As to this clone: At one of its ends the junction is not consistent with the germline gene, which may arise from a read error. This sequence joins TRBV28 and TRBJ1-6; D remains ambiguous. The CDR3 is made up of 15 amino acids. Germline assignment: CDR1 MDHEN and CDR2 SYDVKM. The CDR3: CASSLVQADNSPLHF. CDR3 DNA: TGTGCCAGCAGTTTAGTCCAGGCCGATAACTCACCCCTCCACTTT.

On this clone itself: An end of the junction does not agree with germline; a read error may underlie this. The V gene is TRBV28, the J gene TRBJ1-5; D is unresolved. The germline gives CDR1 MDHEN, CDR2 SYDVKM. The CDR3 consists of 11 residues. CDR3 residues: CASSRLEALDF. The CDR3 coding sequence is TGTGCCAGTTCAAGGTTGGAGGCCTTGGATTTT.

This chain links TRBV19 with TRBJ1-5; 7 bases are a match to TRBD1. Unmatched junction bases numbered 5, after V lost 7 bases and J lost 2 bases. Germline CDR1 LNHDA, CDR2 SQIVND (reference sequence). This CDR3 has 14 amino acids. The CDR3 reads CASKGTAGNQPQHF. The CDR3 nucleotides read TGTGCCAGTAAGGGGACAGCTGGCAATCAGCCCCAGCATTTT.

The CDR3, as DNA: TGCGCCAGCAGCTCGGGACAGGGGATCCGGTATGGCTACACCTTC. It translates to CASSSGQGIRYGYTF. The V and J genes are TRBV5-1 and TRBJ1-2; 10 bases match TRBD1. Germline CDR1 reads SGHRS; CDR2 reads YFSETQ. CDR3 length: 15 amino acids. V trimming: 3 bases; J trimming: 5 bases; junction bases outside the gene matches: 7.

This rearrangement joins TRBV13 to TRBJ2-1; 7 positions agree with TRBD2. CDR1 and CDR2 (germline): PRHDT, FYEKMQ (reference sequence). There are 17 residues in the CDR3. The ends lost 5 bases at V and 1 base at J; junction bases unmatched: 11. The CDR3 spells CASSRGGGFASYNEQFF. Written as DNA, the CDR3 is TGTGCCAGCAGCCGGGGCGGGGGTTTTGCGTCCTACAATGAGCAGTTCTTC.

On this clone itself: This sample also contains other DNA sequences that code for the same CDR3. CDR3 DNA sequence: TGTGCCAGTAGTATAGGAGGGGGCGAGCAGTACTTC. As protein: CASSIGGGEQYF. V is TRBV19 and J is TRBJ2-7, with D possibly matching TRBD1 (6 bases). The CDR3 contains 12 residues. Trimming removed 1 base at V and 6 bases at J, with 7 bases between. The germline gives CDR1 LNHDA, CDR2 SQIVND (reference sequence). The variable domain in full, completed from reference TRBV19 and TRBJ2-7, reads DGGITQSPKYLFRKEGQNVTLSCEQNLNHDAMYWYRQDPGQGLRLIYYSQIVNDFQKGDIAEGYSVSREKKESFPLTVTSAQKNPTAFYLCASSIGGGEQYFGPGTRLTVT.

This chain links TRBV2 with TRBJ1-1, with D perhaps TRBD1 (5 bases). Per the germline V gene, CDR1 is SNHLY and CDR2 is FYNNEI. CDR3 length equals 13 residues. The germline V and J ends were trimmed by 8 bases and 8 bases, with 18 bases remaining between them. The CDR3 sequence: CASQRQLNSEAFF. As DNA, the CDR3 is TGTGCCAGCCAAAGACAGTTAAATTCCGAAGCTTTCTTT.

The chain uses TRBV2 and TRBJ2-3; 9 positions match TRBD1. CDR1 and CDR2 from the germline V gene are SNHLY and FYNNEI. The CDR3 covers 15 residues. Trimming took 6 bases from V and 1 from J; bases not matched to a gene: 5. The CDR3 here is CASSGTGMGTDTQYF. The DNA for the CDR3 is TGTGCCAGCAGCGGGACAGGGATGGGCACAGATACGCAGTATTTT.

This clone has just one count. V gene TRBV7-9 combines with J gene TRBJ2-3; TRBD2 might be the D (5 bases). Germline loops: CDR1 SEHNR, CDR2 FQNEAQ (reference sequence). Trimming pared 1 base from V and 6 bases from J, leaving 14 bases between. This CDR3 is built from 15 residues. The CDR3 is CASSLGLLEVDTQYF. CDR3 DNA sequence: TGTGCCAGCAGCTTAGGATTACTAGAAGTCGATACGCAGTATTTT.

This clone was detected only a few times. The gene calls are TRBV6-4 and TRBJ2-2, with 10 nucleotides matching TRBD2. V shed 5 bases, J shed 4 bases, and the junction held 1 base outside the gene matches. CDR1 is MRHNA, CDR2 SNTAGT, per germline. The length of the CDR3 is 14 residues. CDR3 sequence: CASSSGGATGELFF. The CDR3 coding sequence is TGTGCCAGCAGTAGCGGGGGGGCCACCGGGGAGCTGTTTTTT.

The chain employs TRBV5-8 and TRBJ2-5, with a weak D call TRBD1 (6 bases). The V end was cut by 5 bases, the J end by 4 bases, with 9 bases between. The germline gives CDR1 SGHTS, CDR2 YDEGEE. This CDR3 has 12 amino acids. CDR3 DNA sequence: TGTGCCAGCAGAGAGGGGGTAGAGACCCAGTACTTC. Protein: CASREGVETQYF.

The count of this clone is one. This chain links TRBV28 with TRBJ1-1; D possibly corresponds to TRBD1 (6 bases). There are 13 residues in the CDR3. Germline V CDR1 and CDR2: MDHEN, SYDVKM. V lost 2 bases and J 4 bases, leaving 8 bases between the germline ends. CDR3 bases: TGTGCCAGCAGTTTACAGGGGCCCACTGAAGCTTTCTTT. Protein sequence: CASSLQGPTEAFF.

This chain joins TRBV18 and TRBJ1-2; TRBD1 matches 8 bases. Germline lookup yields CDR1 KGHSH and CDR2 LQKENI. This CDR3 region has 15 residues. The V gene end was trimmed by 3 bases and the J gene end by 2 bases; junction bases not matched to a gene: 5. The CDR3 is CASSPGTGYNYGYTF. CDR3 DNA sequence: TGTGCCAGCTCACCGGGGACAGGATACAACTATGGCTACACCTTC.

This clone has only one observation. The chain couples TRBV27 to TRBJ2-3; 11 bases agree with TRBD2. V gave up 3 bases and J gave up 2 bases; unmatched junction bases: 10. CDR3 length: 18 residues. In germline, CDR1 is MNHEY, CDR2 SMNVEV (reference sequence). The CDR3 DNA is TGTGCCAGCAGTTTCCGACTACCGGGACTAGCGGACACAGATACGCAGTATTTT. Residues: CASSFRLPGLADTDTQYF.